These T cell receptor beta chains were read from a single sample in a study of a mutant IDH1 vaccine in newly diagnosed glioma. The repertoire was sequenced with immunoSEQ multiplex PCR; TCRdb's copy has only in-frame clones and lacks some. The sample comprises more than 9,500 clones, around 87% of which are singletons, and approximately 6% rests with the top ten. The antigens for these receptors are not known. The material was PBMCs, obtained from a glioma patient whose treatment included an IDH1 peptide vaccine. All receptors derive from a woman aged 35 to 49 with glioma. Some clones in this sample may be carry-over from other donors' samples. CDR3s include the opening cysteine and the closing phenylalanine or tryptophan.

>TRBV10-2|TRBJ1-5
CASSDVKVNQPQHF
>TRBV18|TRBJ2-2
CASSPGTGVSPAGNTGELFF
>TRBV7-2|TRBJ1-1
CASSLVQNTEAFF
>TRBV5-1|TRBJ2-3
CASSLGTMGVSDTQYF
>TRBV28|TRBJ1-2
CASSLPQGQGAGYTF
>TRBV28|TRBJ2-7
CASSSRTSGSRYEQYF
>TRBV28|TRBJ2-7
CASSLSVAGLSEQYF
>TRBV27|TRBJ1-1
CASSKAGVEAFF
>TRBV4-2|TRBJ2-7
CASSSQGVTAAYEQYF
>TRBV4-2|TRBJ2-5
CASSHGQNQETQYF
>TRBV4-1|TRBJ1-4
CASSQSAGTVNPILFF
>TRBV27|TRBJ1-2
CASSPPSGHYGYTF
>TRBV5-6|TRBJ2-7
CASSPAGSSYEQYF
>TRBV6-5|TRBJ2-2
CASSSAAGSGELFF
>TRBV7-8|TRBJ1-3
CASSLAAWGGSGNTIYF
>TRBV10-3|TRBJ2-5
CATAEVETQYF
>TRBV4-1|TRBJ2-5
CASSPRDSQETQYF
>TRBV27|TRBJ1-6
CASSNPTGIGRNSPLHF
>TRBV6-1|TRBJ1-1
CASSDLGVMNTEAFF
>TRBV4-1|TRBJ1-2
CASSQGPGQGGYTF
>TRBV7-2|TRBJ1-1
CASSLHGGRDTEAFF
>TRBV11-2|TRBJ1-5
CASSPARGSRGNQPQHF
>TRBV2|TRBJ2-6
CASSRAPGANVLTF
>TRBV18|TRBJ2-6
CASSFRSGANVLTF
>TRBV30|TRBJ1-3
CAWTAGTLDHTIYF
>TRBV11-2|TRBJ1-1
CASSFLWAGNTEAFF
>TRBV10-3|TRBJ2-2
CAADRGTGELFF
>TRBV6-6|TRBJ1-4
CASSYSNDNQKLFF
>TRBV29-1|TRBJ1-5
CSVAAGNQPQHF
>TRBV30|TRBJ1-1
CAWSVLDTEAFF
>TRBV9|TRBJ2-5
CASTTGLAGGGTQYF
>TRBV6-1|TRBJ2-1
CASSDSPGYNEQFF
>TRBV6-4|TRBJ2-1
CASSPQAASSYNEQFF
>TRBV29-1|TRBJ1-2
CSVEDVRYGYTF
>TRBV6-1|TRBJ1-1
CASSPWTGGNTEAFF